What follows describes a single TCR beta chain. The CDR3 contains 15 residues. Trimming pared 4 bases from V and 4 bases from J, leaving 13 bases between. Germline V gene data show CDR1 as LNHDA and CDR2 as SQIVND (reference sequence). This record belongs to a study of cytomegalovirus exposure and HLA in healthy donors. The primer mix had 60 Vbeta and 13 Jbeta primers. This table comes from immunoSEQ multiplex PCR, and its TCRdb copy is limited to in-frame clones, with some not included. The sample carries around 150,000 clones, around nine tenths recorded once. Though probably carrying unrecorded immune exposures, donors were nominally healthy at sampling.

V gene TRBV19 combines with J gene TRBJ2-2; possibly TRBD1 for D (6 bases). Material: PBMCs. The clonotype originates from a woman in her thirties in good health and CMV-seronegative. The CDR3 DNA reads TGTGCCAGTAGTAAACAGGGCCGGGGCACCGGGGAGCTGTTTTTT. Translating gives CASSKQGRGTGELFF.